The 9 T cell receptor beta chains listed next were all sequenced from one sample in a study of a mutant IDH1 vaccine in newly diagnosed glioma (dated by TCRdb to about 2021). The library was built by means of the immunoSEQ multiplex PCR assay. TCRdb retrieved this table from immuneACCESS and kept in-frame rearrangements only. Not all clones are present; in checked studies, unresolved V genes account for under half, and no reason is known for the remainder. This sample gives about 60,000 clones in total; about 88% of them show up just once. Approximately 9.5% of the sample is in the top ten clones. These receptors' antigens are unknown. Explained via the paper, the time point label denotes: week 11, during vaccination. A 20-mer mutant IDH1 peptide at 300 micrograms in Montanide made up each vaccine dose, which was injected subcutaneously together with topical imiquimod. The sample here was PBMCs, taken from a glioma patient whose treatment included an IDH1 peptide vaccine. These receptors all come from a woman between 50 and 59 years old with glioma.

The chain employs TRBV6-5 and TRBJ2-7; D may be TRBD1 (6 bases). CDR3 size: 15 residues. Trimming pared 0 bases from V and 7 bases from J, leaving 16 bases between. Germline values: CDR1 MNHEY, CDR2 SVGAGI. The CDR3 sequence is CASSYSSGGIEEQYF. The CDR3 DNA reads TGTGCCAGCAGTTACTCGAGTGGGGGCATTGAAGAGCAGTACTTC.

In its sample, this clone was seen a few times. The chain couples TRBV7-8 to TRBJ1-2; D ambiguous. CDR3 length equals 14 residues. Per the germline V gene, CDR1 is SGHVS and CDR2 is FQNEAQ. Trimming stripped 5 bases from V and 0 bases from J, with 10 bases between. The CDR3 loop reads CASSLTLANYGYTF. CDR3 sequence (DNA): TGTGCCAGCAGCCTAACTCTAGCTAACTATGGCTACACCTTC.

This chain connects TRBV12-5 to TRBJ2-5; D might be TRBD2 (5 bases). Trimming took 3 bases from V and 5 from J, leaving 16 bases between them. CDR3 size: 15 residues. Germline lookup yields CDR1 LGHNT and CDR2 FRNRAP. CDR3 DNA: TGTGCTAGTGGTTTTACCGAACTCGAGGGTGAGACCCAGTACTTC. Residues: CASGFTELEGETQYF.

The chain's CDR3 is CASRDGPYEQYF. CDR3 sequence (DNA): TGTGCCAGCCGGGACGGACCCTACGAGCAGTACTTC. The V gene is TRBV11-2, the J gene TRBJ2-7; D might be TRBD1 or TRBD2, each matching 5 bases. The CDR3 runs to 12 residues. Germline CDR1 and CDR2: SGHAT and FQNNGV. Trimming removed 8 bases from V and 2 bases from J, with 10 bases in between.

This chain connects TRBV4-3 to TRBJ2-1; 9 bases match TRBD2. This CDR3 contains 16 residues. From germline, CDR1 is LGHNA and CDR2 YSLEER. J was trimmed by 9 bases and V by 0 bases; bases with no gene match: 9. The CDR3 nucleotides are TGCGCCAGCAGCCAAGATTGGGGCGGGGGGGCGGCTGAGCAGTTCTTC. Encoded protein: CASSQDWGGGAAEQFF.

The V and J genes are TRBV7-8 and TRBJ1-5; no firm D call. Per the germline V gene, CDR1 is SGHVS and CDR2 is FQNEAQ. The CDR3 sequence is 14 residues long. V was trimmed by 1 base and J by 3 bases, leaving 7 bases between them. Here the CDR3 reads CASSLGETNQPQHF. The CDR3 bases are TGTGCCAGCAGCTTAGGGGAAACCAATCAGCCCCAGCATTTT.

This clone was seen a single time. V and J are TRBV7-2 and TRBJ1-2; no firm D call. Germline V gene lookup returns CDR1 SGHTA and CDR2 FQGNSA. V gave up 1 base and J gave up 8 bases, with 11 bases separating them. This CDR3 region has 13 residues. In nucleotides, the CDR3 is TGTGCCAGCAGCTTAGTTCTCGACGCGGGCTACACCTTC. Its protein product is CASSLVLDAGYTF.

The V call is TRBV27, the J call TRBJ1-1, with no clear D. Germline V gives CDR1 MNHEY, CDR2 SMNVEV (reference sequence). V shed 3 bases and J shed 5 bases, with 19 bases lying between them. This CDR3 comprises 16 residues. Here the CDR3 reads CASSFGLSSRRTEAFF. The CDR3 nucleotides read TGTGCCAGCAGTTTCGGCCTATCCAGCAGAAGGACTGAAGCTTTCTTT.

This clone was counted once. The chain has TRBV5-6 and TRBJ1-2; 7 nucleotides align to TRBD1. Germline V lookup: CDR1 SGHDT, CDR2 YYEEEE. The length of the CDR3 is 16 residues. Trimming took 0 bases from V and 2 from J; bases not matched to a gene: 7. The CDR3 DNA reads TGTGCCAGCAGCTTGGGGACAGGTTTCCTCAACTATGGCTACACCTTC. The encoded protein is CASSLGTGFLNYGYTF.